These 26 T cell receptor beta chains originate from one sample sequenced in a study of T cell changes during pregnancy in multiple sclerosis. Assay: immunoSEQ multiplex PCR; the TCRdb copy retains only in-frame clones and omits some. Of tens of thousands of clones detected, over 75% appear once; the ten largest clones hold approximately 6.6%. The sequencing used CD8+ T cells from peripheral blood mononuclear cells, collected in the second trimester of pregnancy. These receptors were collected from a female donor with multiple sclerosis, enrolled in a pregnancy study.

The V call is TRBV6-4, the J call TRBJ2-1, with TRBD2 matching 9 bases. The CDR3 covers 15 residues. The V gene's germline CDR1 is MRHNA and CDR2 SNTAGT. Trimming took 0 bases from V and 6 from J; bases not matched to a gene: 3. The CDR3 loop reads CASSDSLAGINEQFF. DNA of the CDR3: TGTGCCAGCAGTGACTCCCTAGCGGGAATCAATGAGCAGTTCTTC.

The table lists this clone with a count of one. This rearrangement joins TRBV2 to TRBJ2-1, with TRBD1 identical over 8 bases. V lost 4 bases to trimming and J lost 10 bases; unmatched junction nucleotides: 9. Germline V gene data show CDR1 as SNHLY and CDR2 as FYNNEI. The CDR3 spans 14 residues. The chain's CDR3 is CASSGGTGTNEQFF. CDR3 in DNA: TGTGCCAGCAGTGGGGGGACAGGTACAAACGAGCAGTTCTTC. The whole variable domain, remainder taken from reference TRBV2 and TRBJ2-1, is EPEVTQTPSHQVTQMGQEVILRCVPISNHLYFYWYRQILGQKVEFLVSFYNNEISEKSEIFDDQFSVERPDGSNFTLKIRSTKLEDSAMYFCASSGGTGTNEQFFGPGTRLTVL.

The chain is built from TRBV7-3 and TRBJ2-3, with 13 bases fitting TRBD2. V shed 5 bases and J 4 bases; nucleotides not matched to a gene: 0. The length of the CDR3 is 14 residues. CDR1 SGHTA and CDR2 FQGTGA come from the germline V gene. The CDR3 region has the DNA TGTGCCAGCAGCACTAGCGGGAGGGCAGATACGCAGTATTTT. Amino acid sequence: CASSTSGRADTQYF.

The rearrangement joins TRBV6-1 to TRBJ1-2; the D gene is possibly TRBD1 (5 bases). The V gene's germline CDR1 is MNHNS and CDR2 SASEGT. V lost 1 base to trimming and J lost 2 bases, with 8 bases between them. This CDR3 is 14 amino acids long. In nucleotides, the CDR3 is TGTGCCAGCAGTGAAGAGACAGCCAACTATGGCTACACCTTC. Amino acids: CASSEETANYGYTF.

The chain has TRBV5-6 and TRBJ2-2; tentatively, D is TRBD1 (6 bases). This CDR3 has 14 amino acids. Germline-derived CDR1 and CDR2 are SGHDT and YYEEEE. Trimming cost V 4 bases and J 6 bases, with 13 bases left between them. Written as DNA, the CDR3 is TGTGCCAGCAGCCCACAGGGATTCGCCGGGGAGCTGTTTTTT. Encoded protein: CASSPQGFAGELFF.

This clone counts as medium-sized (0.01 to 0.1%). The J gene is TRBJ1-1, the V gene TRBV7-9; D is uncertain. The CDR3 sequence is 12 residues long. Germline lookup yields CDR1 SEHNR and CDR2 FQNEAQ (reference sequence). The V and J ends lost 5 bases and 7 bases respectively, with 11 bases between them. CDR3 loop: CASSLLESEAFF. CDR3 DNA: TGTGCCAGCAGCCTCTTGGAGAGTGAAGCTTTCTTT.

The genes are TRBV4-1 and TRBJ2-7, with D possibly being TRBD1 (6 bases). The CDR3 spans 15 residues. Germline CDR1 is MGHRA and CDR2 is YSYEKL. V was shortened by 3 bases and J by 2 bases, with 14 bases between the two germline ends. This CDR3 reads CASSHLLQGTYEQYF. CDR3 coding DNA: TGCGCCAGCAGCCACCTCTTACAGGGAACCTACGAGCAGTACTTC.

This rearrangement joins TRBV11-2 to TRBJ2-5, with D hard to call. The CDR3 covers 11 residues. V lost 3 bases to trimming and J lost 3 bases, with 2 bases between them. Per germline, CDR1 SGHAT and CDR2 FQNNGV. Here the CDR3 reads CASSFKETQYF. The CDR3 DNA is TGTGCCAGCAGCTTTAAAGAGACCCAGTACTTC.

In DNA form, the CDR3 reads TGTGCCAGCAGTGAACACACAGGGCTCTTCGCTGAAGCTTTCTTT. This sequence encodes CASSEHTGLFAEAFF. V gene TRBV2 combines with J gene TRBJ1-1; weak D call: TRBD1 (6 bases). Germline loops: CDR1 SNHLY, CDR2 FYNNEI. CDR3 length: 15 amino acids. Trimming stripped 2 bases from V and 6 bases from J, with 16 bases between.

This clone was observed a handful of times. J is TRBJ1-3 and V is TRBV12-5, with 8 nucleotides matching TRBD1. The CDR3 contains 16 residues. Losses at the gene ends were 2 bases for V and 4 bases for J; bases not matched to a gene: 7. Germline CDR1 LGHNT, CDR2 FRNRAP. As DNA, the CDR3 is TGTGCTAGTGGTTTGCTAGGACAGGGTGCAGGAAACACCATATATTTT. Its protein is CASGLLGQGAGNTIYF. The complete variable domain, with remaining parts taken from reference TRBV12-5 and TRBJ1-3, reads DARVTQTPRHKVTEMGQEVTMRCQPILGHNTVFWYRQTMMQGLELLAYFRNRAPLDDSGMPKDRFSAEMPDATLATLKIQPSEPRDSAVYFCASGLLGQGAGNTIYFGEGSWLTVV.

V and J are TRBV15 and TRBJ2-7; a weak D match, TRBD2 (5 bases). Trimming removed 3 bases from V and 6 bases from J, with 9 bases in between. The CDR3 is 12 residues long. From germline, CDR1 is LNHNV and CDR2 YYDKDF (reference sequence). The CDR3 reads CATSSEGSEQYF. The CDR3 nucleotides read TGTGCCACCAGCAGTGAAGGGAGCGAGCAGTACTTC.

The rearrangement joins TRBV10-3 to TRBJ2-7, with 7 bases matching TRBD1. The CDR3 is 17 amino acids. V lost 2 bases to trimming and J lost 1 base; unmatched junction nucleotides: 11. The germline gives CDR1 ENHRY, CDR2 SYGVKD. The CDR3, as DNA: TGTGCCATCAGTGAGCCGAGAGGGACAGTTTTGTCCTACGAGCAGTACTTC. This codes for CAISEPRGTVLSYEQYF.

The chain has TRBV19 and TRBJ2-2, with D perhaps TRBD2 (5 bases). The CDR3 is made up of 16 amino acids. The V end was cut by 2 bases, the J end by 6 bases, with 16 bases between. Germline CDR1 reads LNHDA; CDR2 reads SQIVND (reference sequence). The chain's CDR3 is CASSILWENVAGELFF. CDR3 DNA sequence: TGTGCCAGTAGTATATTGTGGGAGAATGTCGCCGGGGAGCTGTTTTTT.

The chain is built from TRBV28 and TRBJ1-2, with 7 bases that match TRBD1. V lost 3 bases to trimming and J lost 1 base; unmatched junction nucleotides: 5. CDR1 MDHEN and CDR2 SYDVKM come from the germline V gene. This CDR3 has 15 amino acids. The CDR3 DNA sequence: TGTGCCAGCAGTTTCGGTTGGGACAGTAACTATGGCTACACCTTC. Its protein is CASSFGWDSNYGYTF.

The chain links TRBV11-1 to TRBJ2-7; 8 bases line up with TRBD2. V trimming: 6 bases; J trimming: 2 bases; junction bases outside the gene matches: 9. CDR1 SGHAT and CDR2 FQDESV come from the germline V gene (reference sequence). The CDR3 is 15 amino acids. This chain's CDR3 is CASSPLSGTPYEQYF. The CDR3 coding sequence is TGTGCCAGCAGTCCTCTTAGCGGGACCCCCTACGAGCAGTACTTC.

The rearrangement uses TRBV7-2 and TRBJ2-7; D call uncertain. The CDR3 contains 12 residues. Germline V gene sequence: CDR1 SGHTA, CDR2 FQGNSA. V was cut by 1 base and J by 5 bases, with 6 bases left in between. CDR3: CASSLDVDEQYF. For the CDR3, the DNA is TGTGCCAGCAGCTTAGATGTCGACGAGCAGTACTTC.

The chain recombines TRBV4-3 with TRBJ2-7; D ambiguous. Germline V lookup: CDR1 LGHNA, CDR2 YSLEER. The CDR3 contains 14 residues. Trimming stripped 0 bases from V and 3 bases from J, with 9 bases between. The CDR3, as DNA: TGCGCCAGCAGCCAAGAGACGGGTTACTACGAGCAGTACTTC. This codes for CASSQETGYYEQYF.

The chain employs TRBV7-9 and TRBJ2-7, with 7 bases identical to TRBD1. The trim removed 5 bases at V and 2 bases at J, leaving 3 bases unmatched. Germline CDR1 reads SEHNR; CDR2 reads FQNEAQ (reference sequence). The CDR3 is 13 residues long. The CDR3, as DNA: TGTGCCAGCAGCCCCCAGGGGGCCTACGAGCAGTACTTC. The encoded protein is CASSPQGAYEQYF.

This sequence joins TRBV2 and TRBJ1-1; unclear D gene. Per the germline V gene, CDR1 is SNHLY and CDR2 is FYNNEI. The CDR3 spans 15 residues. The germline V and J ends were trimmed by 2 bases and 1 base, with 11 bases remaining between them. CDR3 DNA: TGTGCCAGCAGTGAACTGGCCCGAACGAACACTGAAGCTTTCTTT. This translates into CASSELARTNTEAFF.

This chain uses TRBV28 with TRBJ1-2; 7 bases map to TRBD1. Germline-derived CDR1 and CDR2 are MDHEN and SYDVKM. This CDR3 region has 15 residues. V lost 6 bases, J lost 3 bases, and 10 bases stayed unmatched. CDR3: CASSTNRGEDYGYTF. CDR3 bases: TGTGCCAGCAGCACCAACAGGGGCGAAGACTATGGCTACACCTTC.

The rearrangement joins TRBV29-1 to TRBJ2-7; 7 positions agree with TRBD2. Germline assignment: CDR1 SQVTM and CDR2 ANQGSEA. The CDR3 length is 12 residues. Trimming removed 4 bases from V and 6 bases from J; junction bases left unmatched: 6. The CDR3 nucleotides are TGCAGCGTTGTTGGGCGGGAGCTCGAGCAGTACTTC. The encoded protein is CSVVGRELEQYF.

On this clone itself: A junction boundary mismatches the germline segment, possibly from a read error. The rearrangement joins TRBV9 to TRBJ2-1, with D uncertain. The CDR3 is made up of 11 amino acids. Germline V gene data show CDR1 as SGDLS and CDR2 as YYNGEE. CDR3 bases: TGTGCCAGCAGCGGGTACACTGAGCAGTTCTTC. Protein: CASSGYTEQFF. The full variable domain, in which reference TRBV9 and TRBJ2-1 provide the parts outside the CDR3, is DSGVTQTPKHLITATGQRVTLRCSPRSGDLSVYWYQQSLDQGLQFLIQYYNGEERAKGNILERFSAQQFPDLHSELNLSSLELGDSALYFCASSGYTEQFFGPGTRLTVL.

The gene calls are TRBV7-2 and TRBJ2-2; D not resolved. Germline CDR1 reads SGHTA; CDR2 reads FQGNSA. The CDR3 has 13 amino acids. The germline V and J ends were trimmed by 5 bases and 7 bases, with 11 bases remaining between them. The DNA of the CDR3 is TGTGCCAGCAGCCCGCAGGCTGGCGGGGAGCTGTTTTTT. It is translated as CASSPQAGGELFF.

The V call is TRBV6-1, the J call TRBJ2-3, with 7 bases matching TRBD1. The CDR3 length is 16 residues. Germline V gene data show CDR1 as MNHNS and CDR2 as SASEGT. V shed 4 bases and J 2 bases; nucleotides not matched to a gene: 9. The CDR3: CASSALHGTVTDTQYF. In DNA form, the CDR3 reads TGTGCCAGCAGTGCCCTTCATGGGACAGTCACAGATACGCAGTATTTT.

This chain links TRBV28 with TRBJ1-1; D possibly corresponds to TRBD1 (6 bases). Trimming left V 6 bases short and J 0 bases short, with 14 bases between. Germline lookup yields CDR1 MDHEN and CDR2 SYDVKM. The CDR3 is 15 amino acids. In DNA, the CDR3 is TGTGCCAGCAGCCTGGACAAGGGGGTGAACACTGAAGCTTTCTTT. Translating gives CASSLDKGVNTEAFF.

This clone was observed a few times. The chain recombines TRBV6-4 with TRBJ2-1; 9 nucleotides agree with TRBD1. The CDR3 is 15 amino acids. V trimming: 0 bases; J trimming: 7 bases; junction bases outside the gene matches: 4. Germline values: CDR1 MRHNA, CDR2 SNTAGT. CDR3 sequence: CASSDSGQGMNEQFF. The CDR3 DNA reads TGTGCCAGCAGTGACTCGGGACAGGGAATGAATGAGCAGTTCTTC.